Listed below are T cell receptor beta chains from one sample, sequenced in a study of T cell changes during pregnancy in multiple sclerosis. The assay was immunoSEQ multiplex PCR, and TCRdb's table has in-frame clones only and misses some. The data hold about 38,000 clones, with about 94% observed a single time. Specimen: CD4+ T cells from peripheral blood mononuclear cells, collected in the second trimester of pregnancy. These receptors were taken from a female donor with multiple sclerosis, enrolled in a pregnancy study. The CDR3 runs from the conserved cysteine through the conserved F or W. Fields, in order: J gene, V gene, clone size, D gene, CDR3 DNA, CDR3 protein. D genes are given only for firm matches. Expanded clones get a size class; other rows say once, few or many, or leave the size out.

j_gene: TRBJ1-2; v_gene: TRBV7-8; abundance: NA; d_gene: NA; CDR3nt: TGTGCCAGCAGCTCCGAAACAGGGAAGTATGGCTACACCTTC; CDR3aa: CASSSETGKYGYTF
j_gene: TRBJ2-6; v_gene: TRBV25-1; abundance: NA; d_gene: NA; CDR3nt: TGTGCCAGCTTAAGCTCCCTAGATAGGGCCAACGTCCTGACTTTC; CDR3aa: CASLSSLDRANVLTF
j_gene: TRBJ2-7; v_gene: TRBV4-1; abundance: few; d_gene: NA; CDR3nt: TGCGCCAGCAGCCCCAGTGTACAGCGGTCCTACGAGCAGTACTTC; CDR3aa: CASSPSVQRSYEQYF
j_gene: TRBJ2-1; v_gene: TRBV14; abundance: NA; d_gene: TRBD2; CDR3nt: TGTGCCAGCAGCCAATGGAGACTAGCTGGCAATGAGCAGTTCTTC; CDR3aa: CASSQWRLAGNEQFF
j_gene: TRBJ1-6; v_gene: TRBV15; abundance: NA; d_gene: TRBD1; CDR3nt: TGTGCCACCAGCAGACGACCTGGGACAGGGGGTTCCTATAATTCACCCCTCCACTTT; CDR3aa: CATSRRPGTGGSYNSPLHF
j_gene: TRBJ2-2; v_gene: TRBV25-1; abundance: NA; d_gene: TRBD1; CDR3nt: TGTGCCGTAAGCTTAGGGACAGGAAAGGCCACCGGGGAGCTGTTTTTT; CDR3aa: CAVSLGTGKATGELFF
j_gene: TRBJ1-2; v_gene: TRBV4-1; abundance: once; d_gene: TRBD1; CDR3nt: TGCGCCAGCAGCCAACTGGGACAGGGCTGGAAATATGGCTACACCTTC; CDR3aa: CASSQLGQGWKYGYTF
j_gene: TRBJ2-3; v_gene: TRBV5-4; abundance: once; d_gene: TRBD1; CDR3nt: TGTGCCAGCAGTGGCTACAGGGGCGCAGTCCCAGATACGCAGTATTTT; CDR3aa: CASSGYRGAVPDTQYF
j_gene: TRBJ2-3; v_gene: TRBV4-3; abundance: NA; d_gene: NA; CDR3nt: TGCGCCAGCAGCCAAGATAAAGACACCCCTCCGTATTTT; CDR3aa: CASSQDKDTPPYF
j_gene: TRBJ2-1; v_gene: TRBV7-3; abundance: NA; d_gene: NA; CDR3nt: TGTGCCAGCAGCCGAATGGCGGGACGGGCAAATGAGCAGTTCTTC; CDR3aa: CASSRMAGRANEQFF
j_gene: TRBJ1-2; v_gene: TRBV7-8; abundance: NA; d_gene: NA; CDR3nt: TGTGCCAGCAGCTTAGTATCCAGCTATGGCTACACCTTC; CDR3aa: CASSLVSSYGYTF